This paragraph covers one TCR beta chain sequence. V lost 7 bases, J lost 0 bases, and 13 bases lay in between. Germline CDR1 reads MGHDK; CDR2 reads SYGVNS. This CDR3 spans 15 amino acids. This sample stems from a study of blood T cell repertoires in COVID-19. Background on the study: The samples span acute and convalescent COVID-19 from the United States, Italy and Spain. Sample material is recorded as cDNA or gDNA derived from T cells, B-cell-depleted T cells, or PBMCs.

Study processing details: The assay estimated nucleated cells by amplifying reference gene primers. Assay used: immunoSEQ multiplex PCR; TCRdb lists only in-frame clones, some missing. Clone size and the V and J calls come from that table; the DNA yielded D and trimming. The sample yields 230,000 or so clones, about 79% seen once. The sample taken for sequencing was peripheral blood. This clonotype originated in a man between 40 and 49 years old who had recovered from COVID-19. This chain connects TRBV25-1 to TRBJ2-1; the D is unclear. CDR3 nucleotide sequence: TGTGCCAGCAAGCTTGACTTCCCCTCCTACAATGAGCAGTTCTTC. This sequence encodes CASKLDFPSYNEQFF. The full variable domain, completed using reference TRBV25-1 and TRBJ2-1, is EADIYQTPRYLVIGTGKKITLECSQTMGHDKMYWYQQDPGMELHLIHYSYGVNSTEKGDLSSESTVSRIRTEHFPLTLESARPSHTSQYLCASKLDFPSYNEQFFGPGTRLTVL.